This T cell receptor beta chain was obtained from a study of PD-L1 blockade in urothelial cancer. For the study at large: Patients commenced intravenous atezolizumab, 1,200 mg every 3 weeks, around 2014. Between 0 and 3 prior chemotherapy regimens had been given to patients.

Method: immunoSEQ multiplex PCR; TCRdb's copy keeps in-frame clones and lacks some. The sample has some 41,000 clones, about 88% seen once; the top ten hold about 2.5%. Indicated time point: peripheral blood 6 weeks after treatment start. Sequencing was performed on PBMCs, taken around atezolizumab (anti-PD-L1) treatment. The receptor was isolated from a man in his 70s with urothelial cancer.

CDR3 in DNA: TGTGCCAGCTCACCACGACAGGGTTTCTATGGCTACACCTTC. Protein: CASSPRQGFYGYTF. The J gene is TRBJ1-2, the V gene TRBV18, with 7 nucleotides matching TRBD1. CDR1 is KGHSH, CDR2 LQKENI, per germline. This CDR3 comprises 14 residues. Germline trimming cut 1 base from V and 4 bases from J; bases unmatched to any gene: 3.